The 7 T cell receptor beta chains given below trace back to one sample, sequenced in a study of T cells expressing NK-cell markers (dated by TCRdb to the early 2020s). Library preparation employed 5' RACE. The instrument given in TCRdb is Illumina HiSeq 2000. After the reads were reprocessed by TCRdb, one entry was made per CDR3 protein sequence, with no DNA. The table held for this sample gives hundreds of thousands of distinct CDR3 sequences. Approximately 3.6% of the sample lies in the top ten. Sequencing was carried out using blood T cells: a sorted CD56 or NKG2C T cell subset, CD4+ or CD8+ T cells, or bulk PBMC T cells (not recorded which). The origin of the receptors is a man between 18 and 35 years old in good health. Donor details come from another sample of the same person, matched by shared clones.

The chain carries TRBV6-1 and TRBJ2-3; TCRdb indicates TRBD1, and absent DNA this call remains unverified. The CDR3 contains 14 residues. Per germline, CDR1 MNHNS and CDR2 SASEGT. The CDR3 spells CASSPLGRADTQYF.

The chain joins TRBV7-2 to TRBJ1-1; TCRdb's D call of TRBD1 is untestable without DNA. This CDR3 is built from 15 residues. CDR1 is SGHTA and CDR2 is FQGNSA in the germline V gene. CDR3 amino acids: CASSMTGGANTEAFF.

The chain has TRBV4-2 and TRBJ2-6. The length of the CDR3 is 16 residues. Germline V gene data show CDR1 as LGHNA and CDR2 as YNFKEQ. CDR3 amino acids: CASSQDAGSGANVLTF.

V gene TRBV6-2 or TRBV6-3 combines with J gene TRBJ2-1. Germline V gene data show CDR1 as MNHEY and CDR2 as SVGEGT. This CDR3 is built from 12 residues. The CDR3: CASTQPDNEQFF.

V and J are TRBV20-1 and TRBJ1-2; TCRdb selects TRBD1, and the lack of DNA leaves this call unchecked. CDR3 length equals 12 residues. From germline, CDR1 is DFQATT and CDR2 SNEGSKA (reference sequence). CDR3 residues: CSATGGSEGYTF.

The rearrangement links TRBV4-3 to TRBJ2-5; without DNA, the TCRdb call of TRBD1 cannot be checked. Germline lookup yields CDR1 LGHNA and CDR2 YSLEER. The CDR3 loop spans 15 amino acids. The CDR3 loop reads CASSQVGDPLETQYF.

V and J are TRBV6-5 and TRBJ2-1; TCRdb outputs TRBD1, but without DNA this stays unchecked. The CDR3 totals 11 residues. The germline V gene has CDR1 MNHEY and CDR2 SVGAGI. This chain's CDR3 is CASTDSNEQFF.